The clone carrying this TCR beta chain turned up a few times. As yet, its antigen is unknown. The source of the sample is a study of molecular identifiers for immune sequencing clone quantification. The overall study: In replicates, the authors split RNA from approximately 20,000 or 98,000 naive CD8 cells five ways and sequenced four.

Methods described previously were used for bulk TCR libraries, and listed TCR primers were applied. MiXCR, run by TCRdb on the PCR reads, gives a single entry per CDR3 protein. The top ten clones hold about 9.7% of a sample with about 100,000 distinct CDR3 sequences, 30% to 45% of them seen once. Study-wide points: Spiked Jurkat TCR RNA equal to one cell could reportedly be picked out among 850,000 to 1,000,000 naive cells.

This clonotype originated in a human donor in good health. Some libraries in this study had Jurkat cell RNA spiked in. The sample consisted of naive CD8+ T cells from blood, with Jurkat cell RNA spiked in. Indicated subset: FACS-sorted CD8+CD4-CCR7+CD45RA+ naive T cells.

The CDR3 loop is CASSSLGQKETQYF. As DNA, the CDR3 is TGTGCCAGCAGTTCACTCGGACAGAAAGAGACCCAGTACTTC. This chain uses TRBV27 with TRBJ2-5; TRBD1 might be the D (6 bases). Trimming pared 4 bases from V and 3 bases from J, leaving 12 bases between. Germline V gene data show CDR1 as MNHEY and CDR2 as SMNVEV (reference sequence). The CDR3 runs to 14 residues.